A single sample gave rise to the 27 T cell receptor beta chains below, sequenced in a study of T-cell memory formation after mild COVID-19. One entry per CDR3 protein results from TCRdb running MiXCR on the 5' RACE reads. Of over 120,000 distinct CDR3 sequences detected, about 19% appear once; the ten largest clones hold over 2%. Specimen: PBMCs or a T cell subset sorted from them (not recorded which). The receptors originated from an adult woman who had mild COVID-19 (a few samples of this study predate the infection). Cell type and time point are not known.

The rearrangement uses TRBV7-2 and TRBJ2-5; TRBD2 agrees at 12 bases. Germline loops: CDR1 SGHTA, CDR2 FQGNSA. The CDR3 sequence is 16 residues long. V shed 2 bases, J shed 5 bases, and the junction held 6 bases outside the gene matches. The CDR3 spells CASSLLAGGPSETQYF. The DNA of the CDR3 is TGTGCCAGCAGCTTACTAGCGGGAGGGCCCTCGGAGACCCAGTACTTC.

V and J are TRBV4-3 and TRBJ2-7; D gene unclear. The CDR3 covers 13 residues. Germline CDR1 reads LGHNA; CDR2 reads YSLEER. The V gene lost 6 bases and the J gene lost 4 bases, with 13 bases spanning the gap. The CDR3 region is CASRSRVEYEQYF. Here the CDR3 DNA reads TGCGCCAGCAGGTCCAGAGTCGAGTACGAGCAGTACTTC.

There are a few counts of this clonotype. The chain links TRBV11-2 to TRBJ2-7; TRBD1 agrees at 7 bases. From germline, CDR1 is SGHAT and CDR2 FQNNGV. The CDR3 extends over 14 amino acids. Trimming cost V 2 bases and J 4 bases; bases outside gene matches: 5. The CDR3: CASSLTTGRYEQYF. The CDR3, as DNA: TGTGCCAGCAGCTTAACGACAGGGCGGTACGAGCAGTACTTC.

The chain couples TRBV7-2 to TRBJ2-3; no clear D gene. Germline V gene sequence: CDR1 SGHTA, CDR2 FQGNSA. The CDR3 totals 15 residues. The ends were cut back, 5 bases at V and 2 bases at J, with 14 bases in the middle. CDR3 in amino acids: CASSGWTALTDTQYF. The CDR3 region has the DNA TGTGCCAGCAGCGGGTGGACGGCTCTCACAGATACGCAGTATTTT. Variable domain in full (rest from reference TRBV7-2 and TRBJ2-3): GAGVSQSPSNKVTEKGKDVELRCDPISGHTALYWYRQSLGQGLEFLIYFQGNSAPDKSGLPSDRFSAERTGGSVSTLTIQRTQQEDSAVYLCASSGWTALTDTQYFGPGTRLTVL.

The chain recombines TRBV5-1 with TRBJ2-1; D may be TRBD2 (6 bases). Trimming removed 0 bases from V and 8 bases from J, with 12 bases in between. This CDR3 spans 14 amino acids. In germline, CDR1 is SGHRS, CDR2 YFSETQ. This CDR3 is CASSLASGVDEQFF. Written as DNA, the CDR3 is TGCGCCAGCAGCTTGGCCTCGGGGGTCGATGAGCAGTTCTTC.

Ten or more counts support this clonotype. This chain joins TRBV12-3 or TRBV12-4 and TRBJ2-3; a possible D gene is TRBD2 (6 bases). With 3 bases removed from V and 6 bases from J, the gap between germline ends came to 13 bases. The CDR3 length is 14 residues. DNA of the CDR3: TGTGCCAGCAGTTTGGGCGGGGTAGGGGATACGCAGTATTTT. This codes for CASSLGGVGDTQYF.

The chain carries TRBV7-8 and TRBJ2-3; 13 nucleotides match TRBD2. Germline CDR1 and CDR2: SGHVS and FQNEAQ. V lost 5 bases, J lost 2 bases, and 7 bases stayed unmatched. The CDR3 runs to 17 residues. The CDR3, as DNA: TGTGCCAGCAGCGCGAGAGGGACTAGCGGGGCCACAGATACGCAGTATTTT. It encodes CASSARGTSGATDTQYF. Variable domain in full (rest from reference TRBV7-8 and TRBJ2-3): GAGVSQSPRYKVAKRGQDVALRCDPISGHVSLFWYQQALGQGPEFLTYFQNEAQLDKSGLPSDRFFAERPEGSVSTLKIQRTQQEDSAVYLCASSARGTSGATDTQYFGPGTRLTVL.

V and J are TRBV6-4 and TRBJ1-1, with D possibly being TRBD1 (6 bases). Germline V CDR1 and CDR2: MRHNA, SNTAGT. V lost 4 bases to trimming and J lost 4 bases, with 10 bases between them. The CDR3 extends over 13 amino acids. The CDR3 nucleotides are TGTGCCAGCAGTGGGGGGGCAAGCACTGAAGCTTTCTTT. Translating it yields CASSGGASTEAFF.

This clonotype was found a few times. The chain's CDR3 is CASRTLAGGQETQYF. The DNA of the CDR3 is TGTGCCAGCAGAACCCTAGCGGGGGGGCAAGAGACCCAGTACTTC. The V call is TRBV12-3 or TRBV12-4, the J call TRBJ2-5, with TRBD2 matching over 12 bases. Losses at the gene ends were 6 bases for V and 2 bases for J; bases not matched to a gene: 4. CDR3 length: 15 amino acids.

This clonotype was seen more than once but under ten times. The chain joins TRBV13 to TRBJ2-3; TRBD2 matches 7 bases. J gave up 2 bases and V 5 bases, and 10 bases lay outside the gene matches. From germline, CDR1 is PRHDT and CDR2 FYEKMQ (reference sequence). The CDR3 consists of 16 residues. CDR3 region: CASSHRTRRVTDTQYF. CDR3 nucleotide sequence: TGTGCCAGCAGCCACCGGACTAGGCGCGTCACAGATACGCAGTATTTT.

This clonotype was detected ten times or more. This sequence joins TRBV12-3 or TRBV12-4 and TRBJ2-7, with 7 bases that match TRBD1. The CDR3 has 12 amino acids. After removal of 5 bases from V and 6 bases from J, the junction contained 4 bases not matched to a gene. Here the CDR3 reads CASSENRGEQYF. The CDR3 DNA reads TGTGCCAGCAGTGAAAACAGGGGCGAGCAGTACTTC.

This clonotype has only a few counts. This chain joins TRBV12-3 or TRBV12-4 and TRBJ2-1; D may correspond to TRBD1 or TRBD2 (6 bases each). Between the trimmed V and J ends, which lost 5 bases and 0 bases, there was a span of 26 bases. CDR3 length: 20 residues. DNA for the CDR3: TGTGCCAGCAGTCTCCGAGGGGGGCGGATCCGAAAGGACTCCTACAATGAGCAGTTCTTC. As protein: CASSLRGGRIRKDSYNEQFF.

J is TRBJ1-2 and V is TRBV3-1; the D gene is possibly TRBD1 (5 bases). CDR1 is LGHDT, CDR2 YNNKEL, per germline (reference sequence). Between the trimmed V and J ends, which lost 4 bases and 8 bases, there was a span of 11 bases. The CDR3 is 12 residues long. This CDR3 is CASSRGTAGYTF. The CDR3 DNA sequence: TGTGCCAGCAGCCGAGGGACGGCAGGCTACACCTTC.

This clonotype was seen a handful of times. The gene calls are TRBV18 and TRBJ2-7; D not resolved. The V end was cut by 0 bases, the J end by 3 bases, with 6 bases between. The CDR3 has 13 residues. The V gene's germline CDR1 is KGHSH and CDR2 LQKENI. This CDR3 reads CASSPPNRYEQYF. DNA of the CDR3: TGTGCCAGCTCACCACCAAATCGCTACGAGCAGTACTTC.

V and J are TRBV19 and TRBJ2-7, with D perhaps assigned TRBD1 or TRBD2 (5 bases each). Germline loops: CDR1 LNHDA, CDR2 SQIVND (reference sequence). This CDR3 has 15 amino acids. V lost 5 bases and J 4 bases, leaving 18 bases between the germline ends. CDR3 DNA sequence: TGTGCCAGTAGTCGGGGCGCGGGCGGGTTATACGAGCAGTACTTC. Its translation is CASSRGAGGLYEQYF. Complete variable domain (other parts from reference TRBV19 and TRBJ2-7): DGGITQSPKYLFRKEGQNVTLSCEQNLNHDAMYWYRQDPGQGLRLIYYSQIVNDFQKGDIAEGYSVSREKKESFPLTVTSAQKNPTAFYLCASSRGAGGLYEQYFGPGTRLTVT.

The chain joins TRBV10-3 to TRBJ1-2; a weak D match, TRBD1 (5 bases). Germline V gene lookup returns CDR1 ENHRY and CDR2 SYGVKD. The CDR3 consists of 18 residues. The V gene lost 0 bases and the J gene lost 6 bases, with 23 bases spanning the gap. Here the CDR3 reads CAISESLRTRGTDDGYTF. In DNA form, the CDR3 reads TGTGCCATCAGTGAGTCCCTAAGGACCCGCGGGACTGATGATGGCTACACCTTC.

This clonotype has a count of ten or more. At one end the junction does not follow the germline gene, possibly because of a read error. The chain carries TRBV7-8 and TRBJ2-3, with D uncertain. Germline lookup yields CDR1 SGHVS and CDR2 FQNEAQ. The CDR3 totals 16 residues. CDR3 nucleotide sequence: TGTGCCAGCAGCTTAGATGAGCTAGTACTCACAGCTACGCAGTATTTT. Translating it yields CASSLDELVLTATQYF.

The chain has TRBV5-5 and TRBJ1-5, with unresolved D. Germline V gene sequence: CDR1 SGHKS, CDR2 YYEKEE (reference sequence). Trimming cost V 1 base and J 6 bases, with 5 bases left between them. CDR3 length equals 12 residues. The CDR3 loop is CASSLLGQPQHF. CDR3 bases: TGTGCCAGCAGCTTGTTGGGTCAGCCCCAGCATTTT.

There are many counts of this clonotype. J is TRBJ1-2 and V is TRBV20-1, with TRBD1 as a possible D gene (5 bases). The CDR3 extends over 11 amino acids. V lost 3 bases and J 8 bases, leaving 10 bases between the germline ends. Germline CDR1 reads DFQATT; CDR2 reads SNEGSKA (reference sequence). DNA of the CDR3: TGCAGTGCTAGTGGGGACGGAGGCTACACCTTC. It yields the protein CSASGDGGYTF.

This sequence joins TRBV5-1 and TRBJ2-3, with TRBD2 matching over 10 bases. The CDR3 consists of 15 residues. The V gene end was trimmed by 4 bases and the J gene end by 6 bases; junction bases not matched to a gene: 8. Germline V lookup: CDR1 SGHRS, CDR2 YFSETQ. In DNA, the CDR3 is TGCGCCAGCAGCCCAATACTAGCGGGGAGGGATACGCAGTATTTT. Translated, it gives CASSPILAGRDTQYF.

This clonotype has a handful of counts. In DNA form, the CDR3 reads TGCGCCAGCAGACGAACAGGGTTAAGAGTCGGGACTGAAGCTTTCTTT. Translation: CASRRTGLRVGTEAFF. V is TRBV5-1 and J is TRBJ1-1; weak D call: TRBD1 (6 bases). Between the trimmed V and J ends, which lost 5 bases and 5 bases, there was a span of 22 bases. Germline-derived CDR1 and CDR2 are SGHRS and YFSETQ. This CDR3 spans 16 amino acids.

This clonotype was recorded a few times. The chain joins TRBV5-1 to TRBJ2-7, with 11 bases that match TRBD2. V lost 4 bases and J lost 0; bases outside the gene matches: 9. Per germline, CDR1 SGHRS and CDR2 YFSETQ. CDR3 length: 17 residues. The chain's CDR3 is CASSLGTSGWSSYEQYF. The CDR3 coding sequence is TGCGCCAGCAGCCTGGGGACTAGCGGTTGGAGCTCCTACGAGCAGTACTTC.

The rearrangement joins TRBV12-3 or TRBV12-4 to TRBJ2-3; the D is unclear. Trimming stripped 8 bases from V and 8 bases from J, with 11 bases between. This CDR3 is 11 amino acids long. The CDR3 DNA reads as TGTGCCAGCCGAGGTTTCCTTACGCAGTATTTT. It codes for CASRGFLTQYF.

This clonotype was found a few times. The chain has TRBV20-1 and TRBJ1-2; D call uncertain. Trimming cost V 1 base and J 6 bases, with 15 bases left between them. Germline V lookup: CDR1 DFQATT, CDR2 SNEGSKA (reference sequence). The CDR3 spans 14 residues. The CDR3 spells CSARAPGREDGYTF. Here the CDR3 DNA reads TGCAGTGCTAGAGCTCCGGGGAGGGAGGATGGCTACACCTTC.

The J gene is TRBJ2-2, the V gene TRBV5-1; 11 nucleotides align to TRBD1. The junction had 5 bases not matched to a gene; V was cut back by 4 bases and J by 3 bases. The V gene's germline CDR1 is SGHRS and CDR2 YFSETQ. CDR3 size: 16 residues. In DNA, the CDR3 is TGCGCCAGCAGCCTAACGGGACAGGGGGACACCGGGGAGCTGTTTTTT. Translation gives CASSLTGQGDTGELFF. Looking up the rest from reference TRBV5-1 and TRBJ2-2 gives the full variable domain: KAGVTQTPRYLIKTRGQQVTLSCSPISGHRSVSWYQQTPGQGLQFLFEYFSETQRNKGNFPGRFSGRQFSNSRSEMNVSTLELGDSALYLCASSLTGQGDTGELFFGEGSRLTVL.

Only a few counts were recorded for this clonotype. V usage is TRBV12-3 or TRBV12-4 and J usage is TRBJ1-2, with D uncertain. Trimming left V 4 bases short and J 1 base short, with 7 bases between. The CDR3 has 13 residues. DNA of the CDR3: TGTGCCAGCAGTTCGGGGATTAACTATGGCTACACCTTC. It yields the protein CASSSGINYGYTF.

The V and J genes are TRBV7-9 and TRBJ2-7; D remains unclear. V was trimmed by 0 bases and J by 4 bases, leaving 13 bases between them. The CDR3 loop spans 15 amino acids. CDR1 is SEHNR, CDR2 FQNEAQ, per germline (reference sequence). The CDR3 sequence: CASSLAVTWNYEQYF. In nucleotides, the CDR3 is TGTGCCAGCAGCTTAGCCGTCACTTGGAATTACGAGCAGTACTTC.